This record looks at one T cell receptor beta chain sequence and its context. Its specificity is not known. Production of TCR beta cDNA relied on 5'RACE template switching with UMIs. TCRdb reprocessed the 5' RACE reads; each CDR3 protein has one entry and no DNA is given. Its table lists 150,000 to 170,000 distinct CDR3 sequences. The data were taken from a study of T cells expressing NK-cell markers. Study findings and constraints: There remained a lack of clarity about HCMV specificity of expanded NKG2C+ T cell clones.

Germline-derived CDR1 and CDR2 are SGDLS and YYNGEE. The CDR3 totals 14 residues. The sample comprised blood T cells: a sorted CD56 or NKG2C T cell subset, CD4+ or CD8+ T cells, or bulk PBMC T cells (not recorded which). This chain connects TRBV9 to TRBJ2-1; TCRdb gives TRBD2 as the D gene, but with no DNA this cannot be confirmed. This clonotype was obtained from a woman aged 45 to 65 in good health. The CDR3 loop is CASSAGLAGNEQFF.